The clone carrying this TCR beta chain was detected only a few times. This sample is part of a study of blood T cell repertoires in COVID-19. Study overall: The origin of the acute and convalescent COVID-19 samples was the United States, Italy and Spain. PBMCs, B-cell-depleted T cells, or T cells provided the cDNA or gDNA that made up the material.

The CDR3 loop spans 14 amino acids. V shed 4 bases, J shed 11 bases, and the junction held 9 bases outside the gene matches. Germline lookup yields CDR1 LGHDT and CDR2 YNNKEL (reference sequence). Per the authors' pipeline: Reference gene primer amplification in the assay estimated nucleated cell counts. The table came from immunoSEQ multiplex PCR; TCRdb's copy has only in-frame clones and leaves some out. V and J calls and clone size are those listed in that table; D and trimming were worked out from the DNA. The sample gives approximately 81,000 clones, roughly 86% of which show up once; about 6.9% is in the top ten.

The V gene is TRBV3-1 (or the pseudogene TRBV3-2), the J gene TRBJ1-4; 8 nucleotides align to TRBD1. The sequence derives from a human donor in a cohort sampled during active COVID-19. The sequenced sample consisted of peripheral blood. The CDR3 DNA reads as TGTGCCAGCAGCCTAGGACAGGGTACTGACAAACTGTTTTTT. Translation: CASSLGQGTDKLFF.